This section outlines one T cell receptor beta chain sequence together with its context. This specimen belongs to a study of blood T cell repertoires in COVID-19. Study context: From the United States, Italy and Spain came samples of acute and convalescent COVID-19. The cDNA or gDNA used as material had been derived from T cells, B-cell-depleted T cells, or PBMCs.

Per the original methods: Estimation of nucleated cell counts was performed using reference gene primer amplification. Repertoires were generated with immunoSEQ multiplex PCR, while TCRdb's copy carries only in-frame clones and drops some. That table is the source of V, J and clone size, and D and trimming were worked out from the DNA. The profile shows just over 95,000 clones, over 75% of them singletons. The germline V gene encodes CDR1 LNHDA and CDR2 SQIVND (reference sequence). The CDR3 is 13 amino acids. Deletions cut 6 bases from V and 3 bases from J, with 12 bases between. This chain connects TRBV19 to TRBJ2-7; maybe TRBD2 (6 bases). The source of this sequence is a man aged 50-59 years with acute or convalescent COVID-19. The sample was peripheral blood. The CDR3 nucleotides read TGTGCCAGTAGCCCCCCCGGGAGCTACGAGCAGTACTTC. This sequence encodes CASSPPGSYEQYF.